This entry concerns a single T cell receptor beta chain. The antigen remains undetermined. Since all of the isolated RNA was reverse transcribed, expressed TCRB transcripts were what got sequenced. Naive, central memory and regulatory T cell samples came to a mean of roughly 3.9 million reads. The repertoire was sequenced with immunoSEQ multiplex PCR; TCRdb's copy has only in-frame clones and lacks some. This sample yields 120,000 or so clones, of which about 16% are seen a single time; 2% to 2.5% belongs to the top ten. This CDR3 spans 15 amino acids. Germline V gene lookup returns CDR1 SGHVS and CDR2 FQNEAQ. The V end was cut by 1 base, the J end by 0 bases, with 8 bases between. Every single donor gave one heparinised blood draw, and these averaged roughly 120 mL. Each of the sorted populations had a purity greater than 98%. The data belong to a study of beta chain features in type 1 diabetes. Regarding the study as a whole: Significant though moderate, a shortening of TCRB CDR3s appeared in all four CD4+ subsets of Type 1 diabetes patients.

This clonotype was obtained from a man between 25 and 39 years old with type 1 diabetes. The chain recombines TRBV7-8 with TRBJ2-3; D uncertain. The sample comprised central memory CD4+ T cells from blood. CDR3 loop: CASSLDLGSTDTQYF. DNA of the CDR3: TGTGCCAGCAGCTTAGATCTAGGGAGCACAGATACGCAGTATTTT.